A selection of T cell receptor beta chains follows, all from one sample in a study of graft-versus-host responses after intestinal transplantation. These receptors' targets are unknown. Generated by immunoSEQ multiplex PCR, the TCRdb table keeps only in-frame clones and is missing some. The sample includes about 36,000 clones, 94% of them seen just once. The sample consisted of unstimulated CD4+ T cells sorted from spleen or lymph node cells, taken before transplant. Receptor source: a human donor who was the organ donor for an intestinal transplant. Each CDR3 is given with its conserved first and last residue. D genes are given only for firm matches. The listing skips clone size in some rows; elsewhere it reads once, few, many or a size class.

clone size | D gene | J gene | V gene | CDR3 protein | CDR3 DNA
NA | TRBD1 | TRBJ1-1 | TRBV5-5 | CASSPGWDRQNTEAFF | TGTGCCAGCAGCCCCGGGTGGGACAGGCAGAACACTGAAGCTTTCTTT
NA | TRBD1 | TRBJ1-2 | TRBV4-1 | CASSQVQTTGTGGGYTF | TGCGCCAGCAGCCAAGTACAAACTACCGGGACAGGGGGGGGCTACACCTTC
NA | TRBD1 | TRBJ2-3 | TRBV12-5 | CASGLVPWVQGASEDTQYF | TGTGCTAGTGGTTTGGTACCCTGGGTCCAGGGGGCCAGTGAAGATACGCAGTATTTT
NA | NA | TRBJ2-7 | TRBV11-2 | CASSLDLNPTYEQYF | TGTGCCAGCAGCTTAGACCTAAACCCGACCTACGAGCAGTACTTC
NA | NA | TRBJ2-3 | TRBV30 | CAWSVGGGTDTQYF | TGTGCCTGGAGTGTAGGCGGGGGCACAGATACGCAGTATTTT
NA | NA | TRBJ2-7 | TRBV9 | CASSVGLLGNEQYF | TGTGCCAGCAGCGTAGGGCTATTGGGCAACGAGCAGTACTTC
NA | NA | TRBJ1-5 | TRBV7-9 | CASSFEGGPVQPQHF | TGTGCCAGCAGCTTTGAGGGGGGGCCGGTTCAGCCCCAGCATTTT
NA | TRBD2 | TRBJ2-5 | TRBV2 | CATGLVPQETQYF | TGTGCCACAGGACTAGTACCTCAAGAGACCCAGTACTTC
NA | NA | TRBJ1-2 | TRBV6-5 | CASSQPGLTQDGYTF | TGTGCCAGCAGTCAACCCGGATTGACTCAAGATGGCTACACCTTC
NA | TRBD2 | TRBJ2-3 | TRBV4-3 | CASSQDLGLAGLDTQYF | TGCGCCAGCAGCCAAGATTTGGGACTAGCGGGGTTAGATACGCAGTATTTT
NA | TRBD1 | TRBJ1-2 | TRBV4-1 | CASSRGQGDYGYTF | TGCGCCAGCAGCCGGGGACAGGGGGACTATGGCTACACCTTC
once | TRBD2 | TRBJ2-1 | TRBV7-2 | CASSLDRLAGGYNEQFF | TGTGCCAGCAGCTTAGATCGACTAGCGGGGGGATACAATGAGCAGTTCTTC
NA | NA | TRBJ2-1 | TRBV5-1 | CASSLFGTVTYNEQFF | TGCGCCAGCAGCCTTTTTGGGACCGTAACCTACAATGAGCAGTTCTTC
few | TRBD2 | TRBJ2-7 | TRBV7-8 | CASSTRTSPYEQYF | TGTGCCAGCAGCACTCGGACTAGCCCCTACGAGCAGTACTTC
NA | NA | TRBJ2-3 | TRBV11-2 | CASSLAGRSTDTQYF | TGTGCCAGCAGCTTAGCGGGGCGTAGCACAGATACGCAGTATTTT
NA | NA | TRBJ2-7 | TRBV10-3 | CAISHGGPYEQYF | TGTGCCATCAGCCACGGGGGGCCCTACGAGCAGTACTTC
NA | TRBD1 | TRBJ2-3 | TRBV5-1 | CASSLAQDRGGTQYF | TGCGCCAGCAGCTTGGCCCAGGACAGGGGGGGTACGCAGTATTTT
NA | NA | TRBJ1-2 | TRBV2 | CASSGGVGYGYTF | TGTGCCAGCAGTGGAGGGGTGGGCTATGGCTACACCTTC
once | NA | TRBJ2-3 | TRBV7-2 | CASSLIESADTQYF | TGTGCCAGCAGCTTAATAGAAAGCGCAGATACGCAGTATTTT
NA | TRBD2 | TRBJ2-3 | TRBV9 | CASSPRGTSGTRTDTQYF | TGTGCCAGCAGCCCCAGAGGGACTAGCGGGACCCGCACAGATACGCAGTATTTT
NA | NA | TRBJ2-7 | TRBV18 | CASSLPSTGLSYEQYF | TGTGCCAGCTCACTACCGTCGACAGGCCTCTCCTACGAGCAGTACTTC
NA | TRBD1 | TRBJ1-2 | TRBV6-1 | CASSRDRRYYGYTF | TGTGCCAGCAGCCGGGACAGGAGGTACTATGGCTACACCTTC
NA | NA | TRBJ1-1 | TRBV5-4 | CASSLAGVGEAFF | TGTGCCAGCAGCTTGGCCGGGGTGGGTGAAGCTTTCTTT
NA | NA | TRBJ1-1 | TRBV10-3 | CAISRVKNTEAFF | TGTGCCATCAGTCGGGTTAAGAACACTGAAGCTTTCTTT
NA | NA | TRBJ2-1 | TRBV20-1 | CSARDVHEQFF | TGCAGTGCTAGAGATGTGCATGAGCAGTTCTTC
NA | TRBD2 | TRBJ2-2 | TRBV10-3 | CATSGGSNTGELFF | TGTGCCACCAGCGGGGGGTCGAACACCGGGGAGCTGTTTTTT
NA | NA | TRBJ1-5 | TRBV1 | CTSSQDGGFHASNQPQHF | TGCACCAGCAGCCAAGACGGTGGATTTCACGCAAGCAATCAGCCCCAGCATTTT
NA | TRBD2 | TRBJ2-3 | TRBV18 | CASSLSGGDTDTQYF | TGTGCCAGCTCACTTAGCGGGGGAGACACAGATACGCAGTATTTT
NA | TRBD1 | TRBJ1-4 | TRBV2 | CASSVQDRGLKGKLFF | TGTGCCAGCAGTGTACAGGACAGGGGGCTTAAGGGAAAACTGTTTTTT